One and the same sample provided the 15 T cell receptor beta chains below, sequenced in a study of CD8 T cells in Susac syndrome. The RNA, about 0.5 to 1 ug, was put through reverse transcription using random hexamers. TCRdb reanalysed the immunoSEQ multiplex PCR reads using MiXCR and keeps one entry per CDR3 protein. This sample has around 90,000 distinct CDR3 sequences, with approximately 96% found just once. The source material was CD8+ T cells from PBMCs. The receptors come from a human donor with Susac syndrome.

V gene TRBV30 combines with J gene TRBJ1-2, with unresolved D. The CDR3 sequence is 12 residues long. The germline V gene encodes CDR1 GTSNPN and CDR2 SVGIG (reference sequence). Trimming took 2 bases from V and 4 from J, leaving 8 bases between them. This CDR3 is CAWSTTAYGYTF. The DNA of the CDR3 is TGTGCCTGGAGTACAACGGCCTATGGCTACACCTTC.

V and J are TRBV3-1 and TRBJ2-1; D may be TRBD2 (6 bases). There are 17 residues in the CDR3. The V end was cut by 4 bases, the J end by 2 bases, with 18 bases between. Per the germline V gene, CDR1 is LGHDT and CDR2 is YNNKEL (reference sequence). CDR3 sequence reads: CASSRGDGGPPYNEQFF. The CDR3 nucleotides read TGTGCCAGCAGCCGGGGGGATGGCGGGCCTCCCTACAATGAGCAGTTCTTC.

The CDR3 here is CATSRGQGALNYGYTF. CDR3 in DNA: TGTGCCACCAGCAGAGGACAGGGTGCACTTAACTATGGCTACACCTTC. The chain is built from TRBV15 and TRBJ1-2, with 7 bases lining up with TRBD1. The germline V gene has CDR1 LNHNV and CDR2 YYDKDF (reference sequence). The junction had 6 bases not matched to a gene; V was cut back by 1 base and J by 1 base. This CDR3 contains 16 residues.

CDR3 in amino acids: CASSWPGTREQFF. The CDR3 DNA reads TGTGCCAGCAGTTGGCCAGGGACTCGGGAGCAGTTCTTC. The chain joins TRBV27 to TRBJ2-1, with D possibly TRBD2 on 6 matching bases. Trimming cost V 4 bases and J 10 bases, with 14 bases left between them. The CDR3 covers 13 residues. Per germline, CDR1 MNHEY and CDR2 SMNVEV (reference sequence).

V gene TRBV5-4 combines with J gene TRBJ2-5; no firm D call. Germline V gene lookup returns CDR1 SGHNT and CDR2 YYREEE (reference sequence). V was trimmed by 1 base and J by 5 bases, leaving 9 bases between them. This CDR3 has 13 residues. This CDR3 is CASSLLTGETQYF. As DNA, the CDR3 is TGTGCCAGCAGCTTGCTCACCGGGGAGACCCAGTACTTC.

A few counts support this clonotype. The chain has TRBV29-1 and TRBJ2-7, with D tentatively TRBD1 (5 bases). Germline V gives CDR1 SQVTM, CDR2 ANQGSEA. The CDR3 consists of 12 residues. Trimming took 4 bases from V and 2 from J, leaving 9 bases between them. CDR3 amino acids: CSVAQGAYEQYF. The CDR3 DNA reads TGCAGCGTTGCGCAAGGGGCCTACGAGCAGTACTTC.

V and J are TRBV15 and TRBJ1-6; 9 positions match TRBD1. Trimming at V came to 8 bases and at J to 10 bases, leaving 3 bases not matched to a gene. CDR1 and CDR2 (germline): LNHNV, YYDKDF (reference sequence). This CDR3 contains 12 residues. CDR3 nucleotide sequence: TGTGCCACCGGGACAGGGCTCTCACCCCTCCACTTT. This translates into CATGTGLSPLHF.

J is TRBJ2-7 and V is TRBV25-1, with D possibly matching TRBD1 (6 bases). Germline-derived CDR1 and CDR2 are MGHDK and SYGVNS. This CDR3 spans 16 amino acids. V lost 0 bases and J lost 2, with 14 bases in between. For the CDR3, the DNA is TGTGCCAGCAGTGAATATCTAGAACAGGGAACCTACGAGCAGTACTTC. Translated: CASSEYLEQGTYEQYF.

CDR3 in amino acids: CASSSNSAGTSYEQYF. The CDR3 DNA reads TGCGCCAGCAGCTCCAATTCGGCGGGGACCTCCTACGAGCAGTACTTC. The chain couples TRBV4-1 to TRBJ2-7; the D gene is possibly TRBD2 (6 bases). Germline V gene sequence: CDR1 MGHRA, CDR2 YSYEKL. The CDR3 extends over 16 amino acids. Trimming removed 5 bases at V and 0 bases at J, with 17 bases between.

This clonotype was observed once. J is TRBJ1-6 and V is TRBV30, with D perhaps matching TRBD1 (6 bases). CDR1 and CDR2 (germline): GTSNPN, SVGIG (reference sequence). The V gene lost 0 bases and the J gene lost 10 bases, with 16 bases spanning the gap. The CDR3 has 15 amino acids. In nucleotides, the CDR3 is TGTGCCTGGAGTGTAGGTCCAGGGGTGGACTCACCCCTCCACTTT. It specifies CAWSVGPGVDSPLHF.

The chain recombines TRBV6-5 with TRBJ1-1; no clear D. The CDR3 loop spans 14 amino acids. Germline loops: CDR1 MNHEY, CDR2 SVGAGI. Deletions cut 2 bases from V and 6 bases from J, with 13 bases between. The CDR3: CASSYPGLGAEAFF. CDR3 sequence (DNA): TGTGCCAGCAGTTACCCGGGATTGGGAGCTGAAGCTTTCTTT.

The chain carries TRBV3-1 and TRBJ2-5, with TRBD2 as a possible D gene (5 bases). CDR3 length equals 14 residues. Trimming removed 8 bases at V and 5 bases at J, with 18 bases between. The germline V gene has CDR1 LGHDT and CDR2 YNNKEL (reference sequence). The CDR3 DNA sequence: TGTGCCAGCGGCATGGTCGGAACGGGGGAGACCCAGTACTTC. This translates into CASGMVGTGETQYF.

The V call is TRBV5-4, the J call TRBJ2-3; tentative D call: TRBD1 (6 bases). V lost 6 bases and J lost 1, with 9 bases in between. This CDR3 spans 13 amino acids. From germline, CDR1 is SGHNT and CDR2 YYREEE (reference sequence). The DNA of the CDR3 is TGTGCCAGCAAAGCAGGGGGCACAGATACGCAGTATTTT. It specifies CASKAGGTDTQYF.

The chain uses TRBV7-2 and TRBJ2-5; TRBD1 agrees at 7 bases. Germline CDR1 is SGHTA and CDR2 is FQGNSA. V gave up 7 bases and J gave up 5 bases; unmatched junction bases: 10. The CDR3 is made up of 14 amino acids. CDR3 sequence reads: CASNPTGSYETQYF. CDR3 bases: TGTGCCAGCAACCCGACAGGGTCTTACGAGACCCAGTACTTC.

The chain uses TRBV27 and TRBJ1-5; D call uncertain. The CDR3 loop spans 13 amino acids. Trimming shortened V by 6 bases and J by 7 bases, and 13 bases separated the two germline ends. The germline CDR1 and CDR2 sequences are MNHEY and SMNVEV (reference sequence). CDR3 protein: CASSSGVRQPQHF. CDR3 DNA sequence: TGTGCCAGCAGCTCAGGAGTAAGGCAGCCCCAGCATTTT.